This T cell receptor beta chain was sequenced during a study of breast tumors, draining lymph nodes, adjacent tissues. Breast cancer patients provided tissue from their axillary draining lymph nodes. TCRdb independently ran MiXCR on the multiplex PCR reads; one entry per CDR3 protein. The sample has around 190,000 distinct CDR3 sequences; roughly 30% are singletons. Per the germline V gene, CDR1 is WNHNN and CDR2 is SYGVQD (reference sequence). This CDR3 spans 15 amino acids. As concerns this clonotype: The junction shows a germline mismatch at one end, possibly a read error.

The TCR sequence derives from a female donor with breast cancer. Some clones in this sample may be carry-over from other donors' samples. The chain joins TRBV10-1 to TRBJ2-5; TRBD2 matches 11 bases. Sequenced material: axillary lymph node tissue. The CDR3 DNA sequence: TGTGCCACCAGCGCTAGCGGGAGGACCCAAGAGACCCAGTACTTC. This sequence encodes CATSASGRTQETQYF.